Below are 15 T cell receptor beta chains sequenced from a single sample in a study of T cells in women clearing cervical HPV infection. Clones were read by immunoSEQ multiplex PCR, and TCRdb kept only the in-frame ones, dropping some. The table lists 20,000 or so clones, with 10% to 15% in the top ten. The source material was blood buffy coat. These receptors originate from a woman aged 18 to 75 with a cervical HPV16 infection that either progressed to CIN3+ or cleared (not recorded which).

As for this clone: Read data end 3 residues before the CDR3 end; the end is taken from the germline J gene. The V call is TRBV19, the J call TRBJ2-1, with TRBD2 identical over 9 bases. V lost 5 bases and J lost 6; bases outside the gene matches: 11. Germline V gene lookup returns CDR1 LNHDA and CDR2 SQIVND (reference sequence). The CDR3 is 16 amino acids. The CDR3: CASSHLAGDYSNEQFF. Partial CDR3 DNA: TGTGCCAGTAGTCACTTAGCGGGAGACTATTCCAATGAG.

Regarding this clone: The read ends 3 residues shy of where the CDR3 ends; the end is completed using the germline J gene. The chain carries TRBV28 and TRBJ2-7, with TRBD1 matching 7 bases. The J segment lost 2 bases and the V segment lost 3 bases, leaving 7 bases of the junction unmatched. The CDR3 sequence is 15 residues long. The V gene's germline CDR1 is MDHEN and CDR2 SYDVKM. This CDR3 reads CASSFPTGNTYEQYF. The CDR3 bases that were read are TGTGCCAGCAGTTTCCCGACAGGGAATACCTACGAG.

Note on this clone: The CDR3 is cut off 3 residues early in the read; its end comes from the germline J gene. The chain recombines TRBV10-3 with TRBJ2-5; 10 nucleotides line up with TRBD2. The CDR3 runs to 15 residues. J was trimmed by 5 bases and V by 8 bases; bases with no gene match: 11. Germline V gene data show CDR1 as ENHRY and CDR2 as SYGVKD. CDR3 residues: CAIGKSGRAGETQYF. The sequenced part of the CDR3 DNA is TGTGCCATCGGGAAGAGCGGGAGGGCTGGGGAGACC.

With respect to this clone: The read is 3 residues too short to cover the CDR3 end, so that end is filled in from the germline J gene. The chain has TRBV20-1 and TRBJ1-2; maybe TRBD1 (6 bases). Per the germline V gene, CDR1 is DFQATT and CDR2 is SNEGSKA (reference sequence). The length of the CDR3 is 16 residues. The sequenced part of the CDR3 DNA is TGCAGTGCTAGAGATCGGAATCGGGGGGCGCGAGGAGGC. Its translation is CSARDRNRGARGG. The whole CDR3 sequence is CSARDRNRGARGGYTF.

A remark on this clone: One end of the junction fails to match germline, which may point to a read error. The missing CDR3 end, 3 residues past where the read stops, is filled in from the germline J gene. Different DNA sequences within this sample yield the same CDR3. The chain joins TRBV7-9 to TRBJ1-3; 9 bases fit TRBD1. This CDR3 has 15 residues. Germline V gives CDR1 SEHNR, CDR2 FQNEAQ (reference sequence). The sequenced CDR3 bases are TGTGCCAGCAGCAAACAGGGGGCATCTGGAAACACG. Protein sequence: CASSKQGASGNT. The whole CDR3 sequence reads CASSKQGASGNTIYF.

Turning to this clone: Its ends do not fully match the called genes, so a read error is possible. The DNA ends 3 residues before the CDR3 does, and the rest of the CDR3 is filled in from the germline J gene. This specimen includes other DNA sequences encoding the same CDR3. The chain carries TRBV30 and TRBJ1-3; D may be TRBD1 (5 bases). CDR1 GTSNPN and CDR2 SVGIG come from the germline V gene (reference sequence). CDR3 length: 13 residues. CDR3 bases read: TGTGCCTGGGCGCGGGGCGCTGGAAACACG. Amino acid sequence: CAWARGAGNT. The whole CDR3 is CAWARGAGNTIYF.

Notes on this clone: The read is 3 residues too short to cover the CDR3 end, so that end is filled in from the germline J gene. The chain couples TRBV20-1 to TRBJ1-2, with D uncertain. The CDR3 sequence is 14 residues long. The germline V gene encodes CDR1 DFQATT and CDR2 SNEGSKA (reference sequence). The sequenced CDR3 bases are TGCAGTGCTACAAGCAACCTTCTGGTGGGCGAC. Residues: CSATSNLLVGD. The whole CDR3 protein reads CSATSNLLVGDYTF.

On this clone itself: One junction end disagrees with the germline gene, perhaps due to a read error. Other nucleotide sequences from this sample produce the same CDR3. The covered CDR3 bases are TGCAGTGCTAGACGGACAGGGGTTAACTATGGA. Residues: CSARRTGVNYG. The whole CDR3 protein is CSARRTGVNYGYTF. The chain recombines TRBV20-1 with TRBJ1-2; 9 bases are shared with TRBD1. The CDR3 goes on 3 residues after the read ends, and that part is filled in from the germline J gene. Per the germline V gene, CDR1 is DFQATT and CDR2 is SNEGSKA (reference sequence). The length of the CDR3 is 14 residues.

With regard to this clone: The read gets to within 3 residues of the CDR3 end, and the germline J gene fills in the rest. The chain is built from TRBV7-2 and TRBJ2-7, with a weak D call TRBD2 (5 bases). The germline V gene encodes CDR1 SGHTA and CDR2 FQGNSA. V was pared by 5 bases and J by 4 bases, with 9 bases between. This CDR3 contains 12 residues. The CDR3 spells CASSTDWYEQYF. The DNA read from the CDR3 is TGTGCCAGCAGCACGGACTGGTACGAG.

Comments on this clone: From the germline J gene comes the end of the CDR3, since the read stops 3 residues before it. The chain uses TRBV30 and TRBJ1-3; D is perhaps TRBD1 (5 bases). The CDR3 covers 15 residues. From germline, CDR1 is GTSNPN and CDR2 SVGIG (reference sequence). Trimming pared 2 bases from V and 3 bases from J, leaving 14 bases between. This CDR3 is CAWSRAGPVGNTIYF. The DNA read from the CDR3 is TGTGCCTGGAGTAGGGCAGGGCCCGTTGGAAACACC. The full variable domain, rest sourced from reference TRBV30 and TRBJ1-3, is SQTIHQWPATLVQPVGSPLSLECTVEGTSNPNLYWYRQAAGRGLQLLFYSVGIGQISSEVPQNLSASRPQDRQFILSSKKLLLSDSGFYLCAWSRAGPVGNTIYFGEGSWLTVV.

With regard to this clone: The CDR3 is cut off 3 residues early in the read; its end comes from the germline J gene. The chain is built from TRBV2 and TRBJ1-1; 8 nucleotides line up with TRBD1. Germline V gene sequence: CDR1 SNHLY, CDR2 FYNNEI. This CDR3 has 14 residues. The CDR3 is CATHSDRVSYEAFF. Incomplete CDR3 DNA: TGTGCCACCCACTCGGACAGGGTCTCCTACGAG. The whole variable domain, remainder taken from reference TRBV2 and TRBJ1-1, is EPEVTQTPSHQVTQMGQEVILRCVPISNHLYFYWYRQILGQKVEFLVSFYNNEISEKSEIFDDQFSVERPDGSNFTLKIRSTKLEDSAMYFCATHSDRVSYEAFFGQGTRLTVV.

Concerning this clone itself: Relative to the germline gene, one junction end is altered; a read error may explain this. The sequence runs out 3 residues before the end of the CDR3; the remainder is reconstructed from the germline J gene. The genes are TRBV4-2 and TRBJ2-3, with TRBD1 matching 10 bases. CDR1 is LGHNA, CDR2 YNFKEQ, per germline. This CDR3 contains 17 residues. CDR3 amino acids: CASSDDDRGLFTDTQYF. The sequenced part of the CDR3 DNA is TGCGCCAGCAGCGATGATGACAGGGGGCTTTTCACAGATACG.

Turning to this clone: The CDR3 end is not reached by the read, which stops 3 residues before it; the germline J gene fills it in. The V and J genes are TRBV19 and TRBJ1-2; 7 bases are a match to TRBD1. The CDR3 contains 18 residues. Germline loops: CDR1 LNHDA, CDR2 SQIVND (reference sequence). CDR3 DNA (partial): TGTGCCAGTAGTCCCGGCGCCGTCCGGGACAGTGGCACAGATACC. As protein: CASSPGAVRDSGTDT. In full, the CDR3 is CASSPGAVRDSGTDTYTF.

Note on this clone: The read ends 3 residues shy of where the CDR3 ends; the end is completed using the germline J gene. The chain couples TRBV6-2 or TRBV6-3 to TRBJ2-1; 7 positions match TRBD2. The germline V gene encodes CDR1 MNHEY and CDR2 SVGEGT. Trimming removed 6 bases from V and 8 bases from J; junction bases left unmatched: 7. The CDR3 runs to 13 residues. This CDR3 reads CASRKVAGDEQFF. The covered CDR3 bases are TGTGCCAGCAGAAAAGTGGCGGGAGATGAG.

A remark on this clone: Read data end 3 residues before the CDR3 end; the end is taken from the germline J gene. The chain joins TRBV6-1 to TRBJ2-7, with 7 bases lining up with TRBD1. The germline gives CDR1 MNHNS, CDR2 SASEGT. The CDR3 is 15 residues long. The V gene end was trimmed by 2 bases and the J gene end by 2 bases; junction bases not matched to a gene: 6. CDR3 loop: CASSEQPGQTYEQYF. CDR3 DNA (partial): TGTGCCAGCAGTGAACAACCGGGACAGACCTACGAG.